A single sample gave rise to the 16 T cell receptor beta chains below, sequenced in a study of early T cells in non-severe SARS-CoV-2 infection. One entry per CDR3 protein, called by TCRdb with MiXCR from the 5' RACE reads. This sample has fewer than 30,000 distinct CDR3 sequences, with about 4.4% found just once. The sequenced sample consisted of whole blood. Receptors originate from an adult who was a healthcare worker with PCR-confirmed SARS-CoV-2 infection or an uninfected control (not recorded which).

There are many counts of this clonotype. The J gene is TRBJ2-1, the V gene TRBV19; D ambiguous. V was trimmed by 7 bases and J by 0 bases, leaving 13 bases between them. The CDR3 is 15 amino acids. Germline V gene sequence: CDR1 LNHDA, CDR2 SQIVND (reference sequence). This CDR3 reads CASNPLPNSYNEQFF. CDR3 nucleotides: TGTGCCAGTAACCCCCTCCCGAACTCCTACAATGAGCAGTTCTTC.

This clonotype was seen repeatedly, ten times or more. The rearrangement joins TRBV6-6 to TRBJ2-5; D perhaps matches TRBD2 (6 bases). Trimming took 2 bases from V and 1 from J, leaving 17 bases between them. Germline lookup yields CDR1 MNHNY and CDR2 SVGAGI (reference sequence). This CDR3 region has 17 residues. DNA of the CDR3: TGTGCCAGCAGTTACCAAAAAGGCGGGGCCCCCCAAGAGACCCAGTACTTC. Amino acids: CASSYQKGGAPQETQYF.

This clonotype came up many times. V usage is TRBV3-1 and J usage is TRBJ2-1; D may be TRBD1 (6 bases). CDR3 length: 16 amino acids. CDR1 LGHDT and CDR2 YNNKEL come from the germline V gene (reference sequence). Trimming removed 4 bases at V and 1 base at J, with 14 bases between. CDR3 sequence: CASSRAGTHSYNEQFF. The CDR3 DNA reads as TGTGCCAGCAGCCGGGCCGGGACACATTCCTACAATGAGCAGTTCTTC.

This clonotype appeared many times. This chain uses TRBV20-1 with TRBJ2-1, with 9 bases fitting TRBD2. Trimming cost V 1 base and J 5 bases; bases outside gene matches: 3. This CDR3 comprises 14 residues. Germline V gene lookup returns CDR1 DFQATT and CDR2 SNEGSKA (reference sequence). The CDR3 spells CSARGGGAHNEQFF. DNA of the CDR3: TGCAGTGCTAGAGGCGGGGGGGCCCACAATGAGCAGTTCTTC.

By frequency in the sample, this clonotype is medium-sized. The chain employs TRBV4-1 and TRBJ1-1; the match to TRBD1 covers 8 bases. Germline-derived CDR1 and CDR2 are MGHRA and YSYEKL. CDR3 length: 16 amino acids. V trimming: 1 base; J trimming: 1 base; junction bases outside the gene matches: 5. The CDR3 DNA follows: TGCGCCAGCAGCCAAGTGTACAGGGGGGCGAACACTGAAGCTTTCTTT. Translating it yields CASSQVYRGANTEAFF.

There are many counts of this clonotype. This chain links TRBV20-1 with TRBJ1-5; tentatively, D is TRBD1 (5 bases). V was trimmed by 5 bases and J by 2 bases, leaving 10 bases between them. Germline V gives CDR1 DFQATT, CDR2 SNEGSKA (reference sequence). This CDR3 is 13 amino acids long. The CDR3 coding sequence is TGCAGTGCTCCACAGGACCGCAATCAGCCCCAGCATTTT. Residues: CSAPQDRNQPQHF.

In this sample, this clonotype turned up many times. The V and J genes are TRBV19 and TRBJ1-4; tentative D call: TRBD1 (5 bases). V lost 4 bases and J 6 bases, leaving 12 bases between the germline ends. The CDR3 totals 14 residues. In germline, CDR1 is LNHDA, CDR2 SQIVND (reference sequence). The CDR3 DNA reads as TGTGCCAGTAGTACCCTCGGGGGGGATGAAAAACTGTTTTTT. It yields the protein CASSTLGGDEKLFF.

This clonotype was found many times. The chain combines TRBV7-9 with TRBJ1-4; no definite D call. Germline V gene lookup returns CDR1 SEHNR and CDR2 FQNEAQ (reference sequence). This CDR3 contains 15 residues. V was cut by 4 bases and J by 5 bases, with 14 bases left in between. CDR3 sequence reads: CASSSLEGTNEKLFF. The CDR3 nucleotides are TGTGCCAGCAGCTCACTGGAGGGCACAAATGAAAAACTGTTTTTT. Supplemented by reference TRBV7-9 and TRBJ1-4, the full variable domain reads DTGVSQNPRHKITKRGQNVTFRCDPISEHNRLYWYRQTLGQGPEFLTYFQNEAQLEKSRLLSDRFSAERPKGSFSTLEIQRTEQGDSAMYLCASSSLEGTNEKLFFGSGTQLSVL.

On this clonotype itself: An end of the junction does not agree with germline; a read error may underlie this. This chain links TRBV6-2 or TRBV6-3 with TRBJ1-1; 12 nucleotides agree with TRBD1. Germline lookup yields CDR1 MNHEY and CDR2 SVGEGT. The CDR3 length is 17 residues. The CDR3 region has the DNA TGTGCCAGCAGTCACTCGGGACAGGGGGCGCGAAGGACTGAAGCTTTCTTT. This sequence encodes CASSHSGQGARRTEAFF.

This clonotype appeared many times. The chain recombines TRBV6-5 with TRBJ2-2; D not certain. The CDR3 totals 15 residues. The V end was cut by 2 bases, the J end by 6 bases, with 13 bases between. CDR1 is MNHEY, CDR2 SVGAGI, per germline. CDR3 loop: CASSYGLAAAGELFF. The CDR3 region has the DNA TGTGCCAGCAGTTACGGATTAGCAGCCGCCGGGGAGCTGTTTTTT.

This clonotype was detected many times. The chain links TRBV28 to TRBJ2-7; the D gene is possibly TRBD2 (6 bases). The CDR3 spans 15 residues. The V gene's germline CDR1 is MDHEN and CDR2 SYDVKM. Deletions cut 6 bases from V and 0 bases from J, with 15 bases between. The CDR3 region is CASSQGGASSYEQYF. CDR3 bases: TGTGCCAGCAGCCAGGGCGGGGCCAGCTCCTACGAGCAGTACTTC. The full variable domain, its missing parts supplied by reference TRBV28 and TRBJ2-7, is DVKVTQSSRYLVKRTGEKVFLECVQDMDHENMFWYRQDPGLGLRLIYFSYDVKMKEKGDIPEGYSVSREKKERFSLILESASTNQTSMYLCASSQGGASSYEQYFGPGTRLTVT.

The V and J genes are TRBV6-4 and TRBJ2-2; the match to TRBD2 covers 7 bases. This CDR3 spans 16 amino acids. V shed 2 bases, J shed 2 bases, and the junction held 5 bases outside the gene matches. Germline loops: CDR1 MRHNA, CDR2 SNTAGT. CDR3 DNA sequence: TGTGCCAGCAGTGACGGCGGGGGTGGAAACACCGGGGAGCTGTTTTTT. Protein sequence: CASSDGGGGNTGELFF.

With regard to this clonotype: The CDR3 end shows no conserved phenylalanine or tryptophan, and so a read error is likely. The rearrangement links TRBV6-5 to TRBJ1-4; D unclear. The CDR3 spans 15 residues. V shed 2 bases and J shed 8 bases, with 15 bases lying between them. CDR1 MNHEY and CDR2 SVGAGI come from the germline V gene. The CDR3, as DNA: TGTGCCAGCAGTTACGGAGGTCTGGTAGGGGAAAAACTGTTTTCT. It is translated as CASSYGGLVGEKLFS.

V gene TRBV4-1 combines with J gene TRBJ1-1, with D unclear. CDR1 is MGHRA and CDR2 is YSYEKL in the germline V gene. V lost 0 bases, J lost 3 bases, and 11 bases lay in between. The CDR3 consists of 15 residues. CDR3 DNA: TGCGCCAGCAGCCAAGATGAGGCTTTTCACACTGAAGCTTTCTTT. It yields the protein CASSQDEAFHTEAFF.

This clonotype has a count of ten or more. The V and J genes are TRBV19 and TRBJ2-2, with D maybe TRBD2 (5 bases). The germline gives CDR1 LNHDA, CDR2 SQIVND (reference sequence). Trimming cost V 10 bases and J 6 bases, with 15 bases left between them. The CDR3 runs 13 residues. CDR3 nucleotides: TGTGCCACCCGACGGGATTATGCCGGGGAGCTGTTTTTT. Residues: CATRRDYAGELFF.

This clonotype has a count of ten or more. V and J are TRBV7-8 and TRBJ2-3, with 7 bases matching TRBD2. V lost 7 bases to trimming and J lost 2 bases; unmatched junction nucleotides: 12. There are 16 residues in the CDR3. Germline values: CDR1 SGHVS, CDR2 FQNEAQ. The CDR3 sequence is CASIEFGGEFTDTQYF. As DNA, the CDR3 is TGTGCCAGCATCGAGTTTGGGGGGGAGTTCACAGATACGCAGTATTTT. The full variable domain, completed using reference TRBV7-8 and TRBJ2-3, is GAGVSQSPRYKVAKRGQDVALRCDPISGHVSLFWYQQALGQGPEFLTYFQNEAQLDKSGLPSDRFFAERPEGSVSTLKIQRTQQEDSAVYLCASIEFGGEFTDTQYFGPGTRLTVL.